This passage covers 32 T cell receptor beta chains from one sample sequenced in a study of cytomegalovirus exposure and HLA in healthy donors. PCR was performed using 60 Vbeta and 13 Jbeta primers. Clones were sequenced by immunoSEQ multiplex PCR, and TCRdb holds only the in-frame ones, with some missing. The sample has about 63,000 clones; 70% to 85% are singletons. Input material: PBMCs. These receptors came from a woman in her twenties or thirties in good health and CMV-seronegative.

CDR3: CASSVDGTGPAEKLFF. In DNA, the CDR3 is TGTGCCAGCAGCGTCGATGGGACAGGGCCGGCTGAAAAACTGTTTTTT. The V call is TRBV9, the J call TRBJ1-4, with 9 bases aligning to TRBD1. V was clipped by 2 bases and J by 7 bases; unmatched bases: 9. Germline V lookup: CDR1 SGDLS, CDR2 YYNGEE. The CDR3 runs 16 residues.

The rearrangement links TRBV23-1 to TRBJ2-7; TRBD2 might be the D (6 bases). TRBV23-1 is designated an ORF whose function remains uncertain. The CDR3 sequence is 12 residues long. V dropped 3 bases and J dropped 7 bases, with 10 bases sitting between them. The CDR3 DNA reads TGCGCCAGCAGTCAGAATGCGGGGGAGCAGTACGTC. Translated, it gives CASSQNAGEQYV.

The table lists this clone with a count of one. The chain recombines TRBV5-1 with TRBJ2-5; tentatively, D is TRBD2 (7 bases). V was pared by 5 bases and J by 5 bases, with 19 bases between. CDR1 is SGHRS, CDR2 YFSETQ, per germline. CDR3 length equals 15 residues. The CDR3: CASSSFGGGGETQYF. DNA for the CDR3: TGCGCCAGCAGTTCCTTTGGCGGGGGCGGGGAGACCCAGTACTTC.

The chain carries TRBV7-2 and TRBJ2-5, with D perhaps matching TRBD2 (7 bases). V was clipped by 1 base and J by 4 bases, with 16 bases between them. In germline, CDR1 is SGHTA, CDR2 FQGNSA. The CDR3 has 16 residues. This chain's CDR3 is CASSLVGGAQGETQYF. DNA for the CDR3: TGTGCCAGCAGCTTAGTAGGGGGGGCTCAAGGAGAGACCCAGTACTTC.

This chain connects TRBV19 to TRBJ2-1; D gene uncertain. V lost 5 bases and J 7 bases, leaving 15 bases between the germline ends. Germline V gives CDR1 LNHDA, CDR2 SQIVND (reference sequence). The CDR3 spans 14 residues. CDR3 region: CASSLSSYRNEQFF. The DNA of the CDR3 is TGTGCCAGTAGTCTCTCATCTTATAGAAATGAGCAGTTCTTC.

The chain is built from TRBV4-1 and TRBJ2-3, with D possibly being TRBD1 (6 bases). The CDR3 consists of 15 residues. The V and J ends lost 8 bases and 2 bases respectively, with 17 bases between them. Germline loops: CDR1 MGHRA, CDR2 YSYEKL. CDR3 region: CASAHVQGHTDTQYF. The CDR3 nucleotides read TGCGCCAGCGCTCATGTTCAGGGACACACAGATACGCAGTATTTT.

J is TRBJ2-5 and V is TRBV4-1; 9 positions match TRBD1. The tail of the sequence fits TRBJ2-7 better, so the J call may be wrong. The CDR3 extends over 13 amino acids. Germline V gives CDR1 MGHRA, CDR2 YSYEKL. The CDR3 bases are TGCGCCAGCAGAGGGACAGGGACCTACGAGCAGTACTTC. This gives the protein CASRGTGTYEQYF.

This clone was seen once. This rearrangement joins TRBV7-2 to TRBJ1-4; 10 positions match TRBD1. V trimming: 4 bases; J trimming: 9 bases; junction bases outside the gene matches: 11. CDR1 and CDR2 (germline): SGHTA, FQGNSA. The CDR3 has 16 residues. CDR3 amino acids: CASSSSAGTGEKKLFF. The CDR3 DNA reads TGTGCCAGCAGCTCGAGCGCCGGGACAGGGGAAAAAAAACTGTTTTTT.

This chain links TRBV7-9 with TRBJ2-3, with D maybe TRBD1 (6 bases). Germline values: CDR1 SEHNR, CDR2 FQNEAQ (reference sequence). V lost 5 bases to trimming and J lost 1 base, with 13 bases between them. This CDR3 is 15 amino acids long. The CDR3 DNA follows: TGTGCCAGCAGCCCCCGGCGACAGGGCACAGATACGCAGTATTTT. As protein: CASSPRRQGTDTQYF.

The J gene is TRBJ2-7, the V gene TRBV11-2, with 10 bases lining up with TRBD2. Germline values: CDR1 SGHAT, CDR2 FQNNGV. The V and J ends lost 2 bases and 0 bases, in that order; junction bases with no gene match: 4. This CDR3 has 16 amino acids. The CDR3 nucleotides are TGTGCCAGCAGCTTATCGGCTAGCGGGAGCTCCTACGAGCAGTACGTC. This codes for CASSLSASGSSYEQYV.

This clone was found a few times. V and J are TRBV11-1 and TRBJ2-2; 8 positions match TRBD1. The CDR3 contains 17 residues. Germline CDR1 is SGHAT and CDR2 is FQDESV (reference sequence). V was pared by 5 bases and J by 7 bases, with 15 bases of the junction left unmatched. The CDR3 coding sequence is TGTGCCAGCAGCCCGCTACCTGGACAGGGCTGGAGCGGGGAGCTGTTTTTT. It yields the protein CASSPLPGQGWSGELFF.

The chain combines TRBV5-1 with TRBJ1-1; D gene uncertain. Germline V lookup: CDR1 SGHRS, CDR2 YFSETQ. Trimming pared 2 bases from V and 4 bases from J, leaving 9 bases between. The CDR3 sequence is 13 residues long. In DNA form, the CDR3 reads TGCGCCAGCAGCTTACTTTACCCCACTGAAGCTTTCTTT. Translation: CASSLLYPTEAFF.

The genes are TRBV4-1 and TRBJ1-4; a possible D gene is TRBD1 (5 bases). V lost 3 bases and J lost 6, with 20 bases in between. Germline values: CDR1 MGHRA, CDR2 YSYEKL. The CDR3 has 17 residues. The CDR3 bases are TGCGCCAGCAGCCACGGAGGGGTCCGGGGCCCCGATGAAAAACTGTTTTTT. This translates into CASSHGGVRGPDEKLFF.

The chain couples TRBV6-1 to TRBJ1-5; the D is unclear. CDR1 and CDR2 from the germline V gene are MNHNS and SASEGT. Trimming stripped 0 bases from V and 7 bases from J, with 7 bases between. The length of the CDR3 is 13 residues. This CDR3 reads CASSEARRQPQHF. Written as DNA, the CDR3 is TGTGCCAGCAGTGAAGCGCGGAGACAGCCCCAGCATTTT.

The CDR3 spells CASSPLTLNTEAFF. For the CDR3, the DNA is TGTGCCAGCTCACCACTGACACTGAACACTGAAGCTTTCTTT. J is TRBJ1-1 and V is TRBV18; D gene uncertain. This CDR3 has 14 residues. The V end lost 1 base, the J end lost 0 bases, and 6 bases lay between the germline ends. Germline CDR1 and CDR2: KGHSH and LQKENI. The variable domain in full, with the rest retrieved from reference TRBV18 and TRBJ1-1, is NAGVMQNPRHLVRRRGQEARLRCSPMKGHSHVYWYRQLPEEGLKFMVYLQKENIIDESGMPKERFSAEFPKEGPSILRIQQVVRGDSAAYFCASSPLTLNTEAFFGQGTRLTVV.

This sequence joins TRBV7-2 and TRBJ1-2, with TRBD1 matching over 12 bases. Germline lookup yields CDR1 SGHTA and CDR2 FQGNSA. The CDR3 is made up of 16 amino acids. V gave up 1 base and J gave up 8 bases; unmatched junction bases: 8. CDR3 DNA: TGTGCCAGCAGCTTAGGGGGGGGACAGGGGGCTGGGGGCTACACCTTC. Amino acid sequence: CASSLGGGQGAGGYTF. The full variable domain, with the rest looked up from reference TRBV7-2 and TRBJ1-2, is GAGVSQSPSNKVTEKGKDVELRCDPISGHTALYWYRQSLGQGLEFLIYFQGNSAPDKSGLPSDRFSAERTGGSVSTLTIQRTQQEDSAVYLCASSLGGGQGAGGYTFGSGTRLTVV.

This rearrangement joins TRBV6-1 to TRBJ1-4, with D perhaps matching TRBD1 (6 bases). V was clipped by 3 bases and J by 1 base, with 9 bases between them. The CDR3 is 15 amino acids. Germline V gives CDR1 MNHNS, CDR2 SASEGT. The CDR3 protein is CASSDPQGTNEKLFF. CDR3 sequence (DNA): TGTGCCAGCAGTGATCCACAGGGAACTAATGAAAAACTGTTTTTT.

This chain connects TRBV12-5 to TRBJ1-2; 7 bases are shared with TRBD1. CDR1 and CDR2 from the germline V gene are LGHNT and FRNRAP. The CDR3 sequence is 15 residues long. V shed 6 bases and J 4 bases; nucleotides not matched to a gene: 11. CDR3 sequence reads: CASGDNRGGIYGYTF. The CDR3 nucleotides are TGTGCTAGTGGAGACAACAGGGGTGGAATCTATGGCTACACCTTC.

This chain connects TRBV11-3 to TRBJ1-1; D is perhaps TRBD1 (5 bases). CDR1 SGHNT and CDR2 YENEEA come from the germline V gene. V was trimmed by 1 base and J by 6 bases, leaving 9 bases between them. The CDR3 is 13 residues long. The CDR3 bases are TGTGCCAGCAGCTTAGGGTTAGGGGCTGAAGCTTTCTTT. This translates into CASSLGLGAEAFF. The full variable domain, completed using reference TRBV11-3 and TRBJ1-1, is EAGVVQSPRYKIIEKKQPVAFWCNPISGHNTLYWYLQNLGQGPELLIRYENEEAVDDSQLPKDRFSAERLKGVDSTLKIQPAELGDSAVYLCASSLGLGAEAFFGQGTRLTVV.

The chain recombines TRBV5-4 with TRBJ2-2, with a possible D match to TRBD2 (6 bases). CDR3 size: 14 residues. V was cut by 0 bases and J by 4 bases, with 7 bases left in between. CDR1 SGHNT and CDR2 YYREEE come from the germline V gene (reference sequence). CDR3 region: CASSLVSGTGELFF. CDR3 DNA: TGTGCCAGCAGCTTGGTTAGCGGCACCGGGGAGCTGTTTTTT.

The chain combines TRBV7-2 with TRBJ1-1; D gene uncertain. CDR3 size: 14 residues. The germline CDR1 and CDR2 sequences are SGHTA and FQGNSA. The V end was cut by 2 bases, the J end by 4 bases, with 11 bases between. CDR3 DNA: TGTGCCAGCAGCTTATCCCGGGTTGTCACTGAAGCTTTCTTT. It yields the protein CASSLSRVVTEAFF.

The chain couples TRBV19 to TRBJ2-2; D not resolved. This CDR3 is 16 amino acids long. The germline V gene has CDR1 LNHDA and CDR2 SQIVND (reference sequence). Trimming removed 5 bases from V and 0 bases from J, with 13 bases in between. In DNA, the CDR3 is TGTGCCAGTAGTCCGAAGACACCAACGAACACCGGGGAGCTGTTTTTT. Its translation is CASSPKTPTNTGELFF.

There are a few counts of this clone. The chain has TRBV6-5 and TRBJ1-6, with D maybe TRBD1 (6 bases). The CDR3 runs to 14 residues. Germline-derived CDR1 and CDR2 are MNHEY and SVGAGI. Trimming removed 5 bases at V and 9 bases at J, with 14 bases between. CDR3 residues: CASSDRWTPSPLHF. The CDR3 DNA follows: TGTGCCAGCAGTGACAGGTGGACCCCTTCACCCCTCCACTTT.

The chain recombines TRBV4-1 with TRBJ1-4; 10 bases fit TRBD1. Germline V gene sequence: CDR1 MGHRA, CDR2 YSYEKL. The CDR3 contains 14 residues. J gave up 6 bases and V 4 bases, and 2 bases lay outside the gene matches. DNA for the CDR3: TGCGCCAGCAGCCGAGGGACAGGGGATGAAAAACTGTTTTTT. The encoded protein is CASSRGTGDEKLFF.

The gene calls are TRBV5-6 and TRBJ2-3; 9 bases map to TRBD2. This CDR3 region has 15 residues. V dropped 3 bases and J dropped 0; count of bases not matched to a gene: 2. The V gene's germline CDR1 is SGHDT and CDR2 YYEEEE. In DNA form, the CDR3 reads TGTGCCAGCAGCTCCACTAGCGGGAGCACAGATACGCAGTATTTT. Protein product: CASSSTSGSTDTQYF.

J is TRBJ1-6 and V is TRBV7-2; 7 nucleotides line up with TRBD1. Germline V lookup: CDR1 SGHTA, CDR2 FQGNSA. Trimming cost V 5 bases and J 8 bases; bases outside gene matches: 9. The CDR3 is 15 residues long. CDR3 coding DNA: TGTGCCAGCAGCCCCGTAACAGGGGCGGATTCACCCCTCCACTTT. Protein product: CASSPVTGADSPLHF.

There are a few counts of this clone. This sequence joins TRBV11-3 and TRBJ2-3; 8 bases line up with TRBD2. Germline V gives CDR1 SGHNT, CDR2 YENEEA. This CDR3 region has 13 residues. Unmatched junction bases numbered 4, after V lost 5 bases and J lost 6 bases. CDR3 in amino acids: CASSSGRPDTQYF. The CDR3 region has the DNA TGTGCCAGCAGCAGCGGGAGACCCGATACGCAGTATTTT.

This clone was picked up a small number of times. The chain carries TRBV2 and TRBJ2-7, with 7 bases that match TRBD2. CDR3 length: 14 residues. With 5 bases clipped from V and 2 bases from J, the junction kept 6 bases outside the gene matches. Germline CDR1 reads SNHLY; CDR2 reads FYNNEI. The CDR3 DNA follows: TGTGCCAGCAGTTTGGGGGGGATTCCCTACGAGCAGTACGTC. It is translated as CASSLGGIPYEQYV.

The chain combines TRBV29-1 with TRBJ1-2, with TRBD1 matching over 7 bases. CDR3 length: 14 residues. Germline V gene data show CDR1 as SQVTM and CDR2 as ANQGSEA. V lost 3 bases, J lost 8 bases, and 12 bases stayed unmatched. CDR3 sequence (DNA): TGCAGCGTTGAGGCGATTACAGGGGCGGACGGCTACACCTTC. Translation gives CSVEAITGADGYTF. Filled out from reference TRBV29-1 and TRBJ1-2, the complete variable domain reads SAVISQKPSRDICQRGTSLTIQCQVDSQVTMMFWYRQQPGQSLTLIATANQGSEATYESGFVIDKFPISRPNLTFSTLTVSNMSPEDSSIYLCSVEAITGADGYTFGSGTRLTVV.

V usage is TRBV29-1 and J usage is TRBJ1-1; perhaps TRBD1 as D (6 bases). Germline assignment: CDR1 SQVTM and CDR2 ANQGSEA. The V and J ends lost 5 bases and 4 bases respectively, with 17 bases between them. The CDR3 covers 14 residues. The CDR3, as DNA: TGCAGCGTTTTCCTCACCGAACAGGGCACTGAAGCTTTCTTT. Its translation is CSVFLTEQGTEAFF.

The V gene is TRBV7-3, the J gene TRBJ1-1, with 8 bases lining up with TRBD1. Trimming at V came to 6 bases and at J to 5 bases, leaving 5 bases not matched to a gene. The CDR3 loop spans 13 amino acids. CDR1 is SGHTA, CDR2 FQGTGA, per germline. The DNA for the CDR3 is TGTGCCAGCAGTTATACAGGGGGGACTGAAGCTTTCTTT. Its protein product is CASSYTGGTEAFF.

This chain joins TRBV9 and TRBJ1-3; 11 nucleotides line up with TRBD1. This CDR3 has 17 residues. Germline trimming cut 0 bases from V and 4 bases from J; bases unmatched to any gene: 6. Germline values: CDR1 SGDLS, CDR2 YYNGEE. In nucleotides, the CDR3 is TGTGCCAGCAGCGTAGTCGGGACAGGGGGTTTAGGAAACACCATATATTTT. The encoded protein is CASSVVGTGGLGNTIYF. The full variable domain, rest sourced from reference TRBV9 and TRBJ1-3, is DSGVTQTPKHLITATGQRVTLRCSPRSGDLSVYWYQQSLDQGLQFLIQYYNGEERAKGNILERFSAQQFPDLHSELNLSSLELGDSALYFCASSVVGTGGLGNTIYFGEGSWLTVV.